What follows describes a single TCR delta chain. Antigen: not known. The protein TCRdb gives is from a much larger clone and does not agree with this DNA's translation at residue 7, likely a read error; the protein shown here comes from the DNA. Gammadelta T cells were flow-sorted from PBMC into Vgamma9/Vdelta2+ and Vdelta2-negative populations for bulk analysis. This record belongs to a study of γδ T cells in repeated Plasmodium falciparum infection. Across the study: Age- and gender-matched Australian children served as comparison for malaria-exposed Malian children. Donors had four controlled P. falciparum NF54 infections over about 640 days.

Study-wide results and limits: Over time and infection, Vgamma9/Vdelta2+ repertoires remained highly stable and polyclonal.

Per germline, CDR1 TVYSNPD and CDR2 GDNSRS (reference sequence). V was pared by 1 base and J by 3 bases, with 24 bases of the junction left unmatched. The CDR3 consists of 21 residues. Sequencing covered both gamma and delta TCR chains per sample. TCRdb fed the multiplex PCR reads into CATT to redo clone calling. The sample lists 45,000 to 60,000 delta-chain clones; about 2% were seen once. This clonotype was sampled from a pool of human donors (malaria-infected and uninfected, not separated). Sequenced: gamma-delta T cells from blood. The chain carries TRDV3 and TRDJ1; 12 nucleotides align to TRDD3. The J gene, missing from TCRdb, was assigned here through DNA to germline matching. CDR3 loop: CAFTRAGYIHWGIPGADKLIF. Written as DNA, the CDR3 is TGTGCCTTTACGAGGGCCGGCTACATACACTGGGGGATACCAGGGGCCGATAAACTCATCTTT.